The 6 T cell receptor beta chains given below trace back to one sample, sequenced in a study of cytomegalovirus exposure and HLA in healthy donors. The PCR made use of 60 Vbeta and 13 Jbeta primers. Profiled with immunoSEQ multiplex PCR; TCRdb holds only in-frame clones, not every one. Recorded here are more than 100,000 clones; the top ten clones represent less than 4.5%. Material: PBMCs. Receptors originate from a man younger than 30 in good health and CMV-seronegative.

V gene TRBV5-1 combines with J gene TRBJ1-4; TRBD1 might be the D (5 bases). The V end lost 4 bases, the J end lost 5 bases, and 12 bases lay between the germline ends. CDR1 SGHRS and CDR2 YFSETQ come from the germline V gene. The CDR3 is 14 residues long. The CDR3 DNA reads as TGCGCCAGCAGCCAGGGACGGGGGAATGAAAAACTGTTTTTT. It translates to CASSQGRGNEKLFF.

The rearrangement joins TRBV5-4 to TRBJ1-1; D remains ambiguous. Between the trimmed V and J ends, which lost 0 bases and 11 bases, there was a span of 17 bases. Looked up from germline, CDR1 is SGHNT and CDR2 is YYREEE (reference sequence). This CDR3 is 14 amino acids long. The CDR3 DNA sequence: TGTGCCAGCAGCTTGGAGGTTCTCGGAGGCAAGGCTTTCTTT. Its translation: CASSLEVLGGKAFF.

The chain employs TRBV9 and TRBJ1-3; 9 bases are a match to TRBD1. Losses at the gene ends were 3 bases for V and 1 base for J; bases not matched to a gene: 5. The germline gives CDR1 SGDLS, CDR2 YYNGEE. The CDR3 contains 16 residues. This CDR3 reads CASSATGGASGNTIYF. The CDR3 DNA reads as TGTGCCAGCAGCGCTACAGGGGGCGCGTCTGGAAACACCATATATTTT.

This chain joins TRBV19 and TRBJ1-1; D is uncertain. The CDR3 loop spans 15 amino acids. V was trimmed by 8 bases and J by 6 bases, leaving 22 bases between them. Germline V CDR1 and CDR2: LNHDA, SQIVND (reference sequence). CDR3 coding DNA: TGTGCCAGTCTATGGGGAGACTCGGCAGTCGCTGAAGCTTTCTTT. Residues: CASLWGDSAVAEAFF.

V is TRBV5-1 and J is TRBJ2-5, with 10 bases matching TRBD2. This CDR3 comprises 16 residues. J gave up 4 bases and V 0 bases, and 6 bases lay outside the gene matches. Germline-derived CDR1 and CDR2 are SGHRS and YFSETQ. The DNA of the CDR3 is TGCGCCAGCAGCTTGGCACCTAGCGGGAGCCGAGAGACCCAGTACTTC. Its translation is CASSLAPSGSRETQYF.

The CDR3 coding sequence is TGTGCCAGTAGGGACAGGGAGGGCGATACGCAGTATTTT. This codes for CASRDREGDTQYF. The rearrangement links TRBV19 to TRBJ2-3, with D perhaps TRBD1 (8 bases). Germline V gene data show CDR1 as LNHDA and CDR2 as SQIVND (reference sequence). CDR3 size: 13 residues. V was clipped by 6 bases and J by 6 bases, with 13 bases between them.